This T cell receptor (beta chain) stems from a study of OX40 agonist ivuxolimab in advanced cancers. Per the germline V gene, CDR1 is GTSNPN and CDR2 is SVGIG (reference sequence). V was trimmed by 5 bases and J by 10 bases, leaving 10 bases between them. The CDR3 has 10 residues. This table comes from immunoSEQ multiplex PCR, and its TCRdb copy is limited to in-frame clones, with some not included. Among under 85,000 clones listed, 70% to 90% were seen once. The clonotype comes from an adult with an advanced solid tumor such as melanoma, head and neck, liver or kidney cancer. The input for sequencing was CD4+ or CD8+ T cells sorted from blood, taken in a trial of the OX40 agonist ivuxolimab. The chain recombines TRBV30 with TRBJ2-3; D not resolved. DNA for the CDR3: TGTGCCTGGGGGTCCCAGGCGCAGTATTTT. The encoded protein is CAWGSQAQYF.